These 15 T cell receptor beta chains share one sample of origin, sequenced in a study of identical twins. TCRdb re-derived calls from the 5' RACE reads in MiXCR, one entry per CDR3 protein. This table holds 250,000 or so distinct CDR3 sequences, about 8.9% found once. This sample was shared with a second study, whose subject was yellow fever vaccine responses in identical twins.

Sequenced: CD8+ T cells sorted from blood. Source of these receptors: a woman between 18 and 29 years old in good health.

A few counts support this clonotype. This chain joins TRBV15 and TRBJ2-7; 9 bases agree with TRBD2. The junction had 12 bases not matched to a gene; V was cut back by 5 bases and J by 4 bases. The CDR3 contains 16 residues. From germline, CDR1 is LNHNV and CDR2 YYDKDF (reference sequence). CDR3 nucleotides: TGTGCCACCAGCTGGGAAAAGGGACTAGCCGCATACGAGCAGTACTTC. As protein: CATSWEKGLAAYEQYF.

A few counts support this clonotype. Here the CDR3 DNA reads TGTGCCAGCAGTTATCTAGCGGGACGGTACAATGAGCAGTTCTTC. It encodes CASSYLAGRYNEQFF. This chain connects TRBV27 to TRBJ2-1; TRBD2 aligns across 9 bases. The CDR3 consists of 15 residues. Germline V gene lookup returns CDR1 MNHEY and CDR2 SMNVEV (reference sequence). The trim removed 4 bases at V and 4 bases at J, leaving 5 bases unmatched.

This clonotype was counted ten times or more. V usage is TRBV7-9 and J usage is TRBJ2-7, with D unclear. Trimming pared 1 base from V and 1 base from J, leaving 5 bases between. CDR3 size: 13 residues. Germline lookup yields CDR1 SEHNR and CDR2 FQNEAQ (reference sequence). Written as DNA, the CDR3 is TGTGCCAGCAGCTTAGACGGATCCTACGAGCAGTACTTC. Protein: CASSLDGSYEQYF.

This clonotype was observed a few times. The rearrangement uses TRBV20-1 and TRBJ2-7; the D gene is possibly TRBD2 (6 bases). Germline loops: CDR1 DFQATT, CDR2 SNEGSKA (reference sequence). V lost 5 bases and J lost 5, with 13 bases in between. CDR3 length equals 12 residues. The chain's CDR3 is CSARGLPNEQYF. CDR3 DNA sequence: TGCAGTGCTCGGGGACTGCCCAACGAGCAGTACTTC.

Ten or more counts support this clonotype. The rearrangement joins TRBV29-1 to TRBJ2-1, with TRBD2 matching over 10 bases. Germline lookup yields CDR1 SQVTM and CDR2 ANQGSEA. With 4 bases clipped from V and 2 bases from J, the junction kept 14 bases outside the gene matches. This CDR3 has 18 residues. DNA for the CDR3: TGCAGCGTTGCGGGGGCTCTAGCGGGAGTTATCCCCTACAATGAGCAGTTCTTC. Translated, it gives CSVAGALAGVIPYNEQFF.

V usage is TRBV29-1 and J usage is TRBJ2-3; D possibly corresponds to TRBD1 (6 bases). The germline CDR1 and CDR2 sequences are SQVTM and ANQGSEA. V was trimmed by 4 bases and J by 7 bases, leaving 18 bases between them. The length of the CDR3 is 14 residues. This CDR3 is CSVVVLRGGYTQYF. CDR3 coding DNA: TGCAGCGTTGTCGTTTTGAGAGGGGGATATACGCAGTATTTT.

This clonotype was observed many times. V and J are TRBV10-3 and TRBJ1-1; unclear D gene. Germline loops: CDR1 ENHRY, CDR2 SYGVKD. Trimming stripped 2 bases from V and 0 bases from J, with 10 bases between. The CDR3 sequence is 15 residues long. This CDR3 is CAISEVRELNTEAFF. In DNA, the CDR3 is TGTGCCATCAGTGAGGTGAGGGAATTGAACACTGAAGCTTTCTTT.

At least ten counts were recorded for this clonotype. The rearrangement joins TRBV29-1 to TRBJ2-2; 8 nucleotides match TRBD1. The germline CDR1 and CDR2 sequences are SQVTM and ANQGSEA. The CDR3 length is 16 residues. V shed 1 base and J 8 bases; nucleotides not matched to a gene: 12. CDR3 sequence: CSVEGGTGQSRGELFF. The CDR3 region has the DNA TGCAGCGTTGAAGGCGGGACAGGACAATCTCGTGGGGAGCTGTTTTTT.

This clonotype appeared many times. J is TRBJ2-2 and V is TRBV30; no firm D call. The CDR3 contains 14 residues. The germline CDR1 and CDR2 sequences are GTSNPN and SVGIG (reference sequence). Trimming cost V 0 bases and J 5 bases, with 10 bases left between them. Here the CDR3 DNA reads TGTGCCTGGAGTGTATCAAAAGGAACCGGGGAGCTGTTTTTT. As protein: CAWSVSKGTGELFF.

This clonotype was observed a handful of times. The junction departs from germline at one end; a sequencing error may be responsible. V and J are TRBV6-2 or TRBV6-3 and TRBJ1-1; D gene unclear. CDR1 and CDR2 (germline): MNHEY, SVGEGT. This CDR3 comprises 13 residues. CDR3 loop: CATSSSENTEAFF. The CDR3 DNA reads TGTGCCACCAGTTCTAGCGAGAACACTGAAGCTTTCTTT.

The sample holds many counts of this clonotype. The V and J genes are TRBV4-1 and TRBJ2-3; D could derive from TRBD1 or TRBD2 (5 bases each). Per germline, CDR1 MGHRA and CDR2 YSYEKL. This CDR3 contains 17 residues. Trimming stripped 1 base from V and 0 bases from J, with 14 bases between. For the CDR3, the DNA is TGCGCCAGCAGCCAAGTGAAAAGGGGACCTAGCACAGATACGCAGTATTTT. Translated, it gives CASSQVKRGPSTDTQYF.

This clonotype was seen ten or more times. The V gene is TRBV29-1, the J gene TRBJ2-2; 8 bases map to TRBD1. V dropped 7 bases and J dropped 5; count of bases not matched to a gene: 6. Looked up from germline, CDR1 is SQVTM and CDR2 is ANQGSEA. The CDR3 consists of 13 residues. The CDR3 DNA follows: TGCAGCGCGGGACAGGAGTATACCGGGGAGCTGTTTTTT. Translated, it gives CSAGQEYTGELFF.

This clonotype has a count of ten or more. This chain connects TRBV15 to TRBJ2-5, with TRBD2 as a possible D gene (5 bases). Trimming removed 0 bases at V and 2 bases at J, with 7 bases between. This CDR3 has 14 amino acids. CDR1 is LNHNV and CDR2 is YYDKDF in the germline V gene (reference sequence). The CDR3 nucleotides read TGTGCCACCAGCAGAGATAGCGATCAAGAGACCCAGTACTTC. Its translation is CATSRDSDQETQYF.

This clonotype was observed a few times. The J gene is TRBJ2-7, the V gene TRBV4-1, with no clear D. Germline V gene sequence: CDR1 MGHRA, CDR2 YSYEKL. V dropped 4 bases and J dropped 5 bases, with 15 bases sitting between them. The CDR3 runs to 14 residues. The CDR3 reads CASSPRDLIHEQYF. The CDR3 bases are TGCGCCAGCAGCCCAAGAGACCTCATCCACGAGCAGTACTTC.

This clonotype was recorded many times. The V gene is TRBV11-2, the J gene TRBJ2-2; no reliable D call. Trimming cost V 7 bases and J 1 base, with 10 bases left between them. The CDR3 runs to 14 residues. Germline loops: CDR1 SGHAT, CDR2 FQNNGV. CDR3 in amino acids: CASTPLGNTGELFF. The CDR3 coding sequence is TGTGCCAGCACCCCCCTCGGGAACACCGGGGAGCTGTTTTTT.